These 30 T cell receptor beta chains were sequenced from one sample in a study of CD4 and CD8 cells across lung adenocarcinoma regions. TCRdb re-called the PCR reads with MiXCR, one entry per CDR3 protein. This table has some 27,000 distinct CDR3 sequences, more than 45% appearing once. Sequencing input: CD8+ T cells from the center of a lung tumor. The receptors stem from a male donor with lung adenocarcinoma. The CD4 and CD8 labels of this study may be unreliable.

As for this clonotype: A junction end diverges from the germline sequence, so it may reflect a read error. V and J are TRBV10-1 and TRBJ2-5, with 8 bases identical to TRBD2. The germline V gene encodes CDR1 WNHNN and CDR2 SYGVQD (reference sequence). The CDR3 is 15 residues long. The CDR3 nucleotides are TGCGCCAGCGGTGACGGGGGGGAGGGCACAGAGACGCAGTATTTC. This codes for CASGDGGEGTETQYF.

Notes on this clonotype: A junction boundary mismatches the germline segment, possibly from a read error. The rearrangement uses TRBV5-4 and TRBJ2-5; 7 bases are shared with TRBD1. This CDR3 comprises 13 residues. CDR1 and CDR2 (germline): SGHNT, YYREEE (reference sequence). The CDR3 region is CASRTGHKETQYF. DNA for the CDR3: TGTGCCAGCAGGACAGGGCATAAAGAGACGCAGTACTTT.

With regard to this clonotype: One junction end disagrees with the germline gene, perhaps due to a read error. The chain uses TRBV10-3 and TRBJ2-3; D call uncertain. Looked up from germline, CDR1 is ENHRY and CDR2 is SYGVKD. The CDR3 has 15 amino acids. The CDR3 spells CALGGRAVSTDTQYF. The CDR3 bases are TGTGCCCTGGGCGGACGGGCTGTGAGCACCGATACGCAGTATTTT.

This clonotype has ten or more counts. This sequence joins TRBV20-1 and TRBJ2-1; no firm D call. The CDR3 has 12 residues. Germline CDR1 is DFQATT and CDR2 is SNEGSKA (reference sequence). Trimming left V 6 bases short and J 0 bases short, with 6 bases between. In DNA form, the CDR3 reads TGCAGTGCGACGGTCTCCTACAATGAGCAGTTCTTC. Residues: CSATVSYNEQFF.

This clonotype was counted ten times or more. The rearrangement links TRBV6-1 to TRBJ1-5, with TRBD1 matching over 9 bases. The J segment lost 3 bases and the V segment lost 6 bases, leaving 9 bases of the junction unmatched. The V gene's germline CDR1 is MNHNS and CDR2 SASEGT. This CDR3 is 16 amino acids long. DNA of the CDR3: TGTGCCAGCAGAGCGACCGACAGGGGGGACAATCAGCCCCAGCATTTT. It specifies CASRATDRGDNQPQHF.

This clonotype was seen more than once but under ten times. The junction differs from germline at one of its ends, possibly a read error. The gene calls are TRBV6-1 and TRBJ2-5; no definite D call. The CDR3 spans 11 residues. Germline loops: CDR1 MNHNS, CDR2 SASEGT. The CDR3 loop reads CTSSPQETQYF. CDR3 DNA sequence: TGTACCAGCAGTCCCCAAGAGACCCAGTATTTC.

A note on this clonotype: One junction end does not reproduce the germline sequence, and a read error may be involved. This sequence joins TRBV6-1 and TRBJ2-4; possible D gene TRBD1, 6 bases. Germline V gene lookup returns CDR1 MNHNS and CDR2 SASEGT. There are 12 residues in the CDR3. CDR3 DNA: TGTGCCAGCAGCGAAGATCGGACAGACCCCCGTTTC. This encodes CASSEDRTDPRF.

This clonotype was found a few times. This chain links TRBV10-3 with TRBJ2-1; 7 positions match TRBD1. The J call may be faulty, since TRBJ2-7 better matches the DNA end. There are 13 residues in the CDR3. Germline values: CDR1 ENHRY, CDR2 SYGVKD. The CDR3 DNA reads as TGTGCCATCAGCGACAGGGTTAGCGACGAGCAGTACTTC. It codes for CAISDRVSDEQYF.

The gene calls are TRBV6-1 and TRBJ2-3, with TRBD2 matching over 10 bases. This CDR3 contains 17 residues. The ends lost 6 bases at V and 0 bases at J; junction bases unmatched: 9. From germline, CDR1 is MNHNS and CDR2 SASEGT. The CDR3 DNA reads TGTGCCAGCAGGTGGGCTAGCGGGAGTCCTAGCACAGATACGCAGTATTTT. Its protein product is CASRWASGSPSTDTQYF.

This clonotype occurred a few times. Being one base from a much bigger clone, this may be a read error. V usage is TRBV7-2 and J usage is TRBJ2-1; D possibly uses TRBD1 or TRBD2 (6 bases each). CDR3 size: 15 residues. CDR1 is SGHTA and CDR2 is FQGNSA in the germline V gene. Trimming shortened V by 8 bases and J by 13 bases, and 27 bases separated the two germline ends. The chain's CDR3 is CASARSTGAQETQFF. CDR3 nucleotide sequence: TGTGCCAGCGCGCGATCCACGGGGGCGCAAGAGACCCAGTTCTTC.

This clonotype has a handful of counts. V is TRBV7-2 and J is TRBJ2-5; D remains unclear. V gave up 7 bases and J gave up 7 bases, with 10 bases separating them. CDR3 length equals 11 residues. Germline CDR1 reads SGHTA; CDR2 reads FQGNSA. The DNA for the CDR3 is TGTGCCAGCAACCCGGGCGGGACCCAGTACTTC. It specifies CASNPGGTQYF.

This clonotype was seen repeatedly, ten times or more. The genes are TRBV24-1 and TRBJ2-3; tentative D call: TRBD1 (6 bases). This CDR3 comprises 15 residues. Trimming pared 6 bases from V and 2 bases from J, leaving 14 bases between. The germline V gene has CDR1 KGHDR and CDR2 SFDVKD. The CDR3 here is CATSTGFDHTDTQYF. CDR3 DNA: TGTGCCACCAGTACAGGGTTTGATCACACAGATACGCAGTATTTT.

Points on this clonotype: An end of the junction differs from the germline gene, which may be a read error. As DNA, the CDR3 is TGTGCCATCAGTGTACGCCTGGGCACTGGCGGGCGTGACCTGGATACCCAGTATTTC. It encodes CAISVRLGTGGRDLDTQYF. The rearrangement joins TRBV10-3 to TRBJ2-3, with D tentatively TRBD2 (5 bases). CDR3 size: 19 residues. Germline CDR1 is ENHRY and CDR2 is SYGVKD.

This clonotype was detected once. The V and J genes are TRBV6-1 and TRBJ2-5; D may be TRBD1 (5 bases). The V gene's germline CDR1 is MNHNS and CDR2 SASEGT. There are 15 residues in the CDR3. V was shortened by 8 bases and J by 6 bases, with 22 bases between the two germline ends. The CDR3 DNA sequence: TGTGCCAGCGCGCCACCGGCAGGGTTCAAAAAGACCCAGTACTTC. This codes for CASAPPAGFKKTQYF.

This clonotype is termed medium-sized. The CDR3 nucleotides are TGTGCCAGCAGTGGCGATCAGACAGTTTCGGGCACAGATACGCAGTATTTT. Its translation: CASSGDQTVSGTDTQYF. The rearrangement links TRBV6-1 to TRBJ2-3, with D possibly matching TRBD1 (5 bases). Germline lookup yields CDR1 MNHNS and CDR2 SASEGT. V lost 4 bases to trimming and J lost 1 base, with 18 bases between them. The length of the CDR3 is 17 residues.

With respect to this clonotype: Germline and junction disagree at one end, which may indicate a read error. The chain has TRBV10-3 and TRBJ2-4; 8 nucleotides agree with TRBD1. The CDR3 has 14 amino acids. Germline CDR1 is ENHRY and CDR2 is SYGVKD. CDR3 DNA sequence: TGTGGCATCAGGGGGCCGGGAGCCACAAACACTCAGTACTTC. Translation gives CGIRGPGATNTQYF.

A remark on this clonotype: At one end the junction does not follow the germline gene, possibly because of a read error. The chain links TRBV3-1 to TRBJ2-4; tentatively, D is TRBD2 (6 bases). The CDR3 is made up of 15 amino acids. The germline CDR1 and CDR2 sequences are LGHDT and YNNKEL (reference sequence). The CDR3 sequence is CASSPGRGGKNMQYF. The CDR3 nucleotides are TGTGCCAGCAGCCCGGGGCGGGGAGGCAAAAACATGCAGTATTTC.

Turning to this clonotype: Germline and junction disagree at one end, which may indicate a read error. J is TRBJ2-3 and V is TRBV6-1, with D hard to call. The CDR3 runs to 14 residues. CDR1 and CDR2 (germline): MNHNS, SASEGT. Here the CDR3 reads CAGSEARGTETQYF. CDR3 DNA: TGTGCGGGCAGTGAAGCGCGAGGCACAGAGACGCAGTATTTC.

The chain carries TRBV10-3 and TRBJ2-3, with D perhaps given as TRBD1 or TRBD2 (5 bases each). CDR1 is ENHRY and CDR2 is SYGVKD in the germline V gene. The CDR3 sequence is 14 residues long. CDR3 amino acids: CAGSRGGGPFTQYF. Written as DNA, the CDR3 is TGTGCGGGGAGTCGGGGCGGTGGCCCCTTTACGCAGTATTTT.

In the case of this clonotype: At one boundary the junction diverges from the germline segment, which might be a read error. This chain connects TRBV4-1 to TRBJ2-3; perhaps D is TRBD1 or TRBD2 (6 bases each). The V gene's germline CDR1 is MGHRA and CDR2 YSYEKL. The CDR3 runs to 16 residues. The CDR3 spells CASGGIGGSNQDTQYF. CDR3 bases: TGCGCCAGCGGGGGGATCGGGGGCTCTAACCAAGATACGCAGTATTTC.

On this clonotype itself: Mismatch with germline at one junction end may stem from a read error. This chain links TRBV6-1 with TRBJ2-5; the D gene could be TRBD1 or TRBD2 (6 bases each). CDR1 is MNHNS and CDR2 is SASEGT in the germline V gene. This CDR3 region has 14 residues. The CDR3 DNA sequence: TGTGCGAGCCTCGGGGGCCGGGACCAAGATACCCAGTACTTC. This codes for CASLGGRDQDTQYF.

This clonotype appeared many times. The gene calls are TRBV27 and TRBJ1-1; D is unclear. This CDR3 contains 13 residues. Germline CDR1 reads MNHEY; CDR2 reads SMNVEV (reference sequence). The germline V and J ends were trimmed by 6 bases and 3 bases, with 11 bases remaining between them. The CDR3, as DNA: TGTGCCAGCAGACGGACGTGGGACACTGAAGCTTTCTTT. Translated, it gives CASRRTWDTEAFF.

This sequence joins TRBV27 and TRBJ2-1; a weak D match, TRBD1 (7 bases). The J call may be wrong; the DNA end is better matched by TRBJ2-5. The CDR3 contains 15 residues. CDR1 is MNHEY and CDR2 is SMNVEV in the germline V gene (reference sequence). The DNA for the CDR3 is TGTGCCAGCAGTTTCCTGACGACAGGGAGGGAGACCCAGTACTTC. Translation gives CASSFLTTGRETQYF.

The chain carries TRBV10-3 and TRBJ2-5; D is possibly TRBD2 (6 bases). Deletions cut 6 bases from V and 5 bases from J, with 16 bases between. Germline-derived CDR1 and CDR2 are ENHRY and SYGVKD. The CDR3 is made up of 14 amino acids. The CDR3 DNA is TGTGCCATCAGCCTAGAGGAGGGGTCGGAGACCCAGTACTTC. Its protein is CAISLEEGSETQYF.

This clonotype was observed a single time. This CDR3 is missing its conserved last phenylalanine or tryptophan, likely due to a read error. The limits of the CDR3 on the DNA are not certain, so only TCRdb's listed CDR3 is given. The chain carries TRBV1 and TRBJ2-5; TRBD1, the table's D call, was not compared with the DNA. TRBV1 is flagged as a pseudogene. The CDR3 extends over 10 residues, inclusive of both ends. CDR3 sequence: CTCFLLKTLL.

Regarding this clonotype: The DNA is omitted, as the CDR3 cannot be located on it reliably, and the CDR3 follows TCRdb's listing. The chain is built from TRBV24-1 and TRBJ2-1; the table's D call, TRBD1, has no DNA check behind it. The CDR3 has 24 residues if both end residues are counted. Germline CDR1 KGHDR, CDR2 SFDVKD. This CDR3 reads CTTSDRRYRDGNTQYFGPGTRQFF.

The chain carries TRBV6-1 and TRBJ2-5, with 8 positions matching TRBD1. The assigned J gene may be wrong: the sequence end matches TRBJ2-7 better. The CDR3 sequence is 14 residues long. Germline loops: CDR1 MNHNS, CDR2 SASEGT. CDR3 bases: TGTGCCAGCAGCTCGGACAGGGCCCCCTACGAGCAGTACTTC. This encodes CASSSDRAPYEQYF.

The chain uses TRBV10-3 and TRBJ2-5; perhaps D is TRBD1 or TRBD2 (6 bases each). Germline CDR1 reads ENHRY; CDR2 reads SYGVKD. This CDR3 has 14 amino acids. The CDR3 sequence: CAGHGGGDQETQYF. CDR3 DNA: TGTGCGGGGCACGGGGGCGGTGACCAAGAGACCCAGTACTTC.

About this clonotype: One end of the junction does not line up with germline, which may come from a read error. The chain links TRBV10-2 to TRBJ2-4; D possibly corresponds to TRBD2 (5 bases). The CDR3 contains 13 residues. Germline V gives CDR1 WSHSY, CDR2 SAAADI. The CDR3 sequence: CARGMSSKNIQYF. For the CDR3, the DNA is TGCGCCAGGGGGATGTCTAGCAAAAACATTCAGTATTTC.

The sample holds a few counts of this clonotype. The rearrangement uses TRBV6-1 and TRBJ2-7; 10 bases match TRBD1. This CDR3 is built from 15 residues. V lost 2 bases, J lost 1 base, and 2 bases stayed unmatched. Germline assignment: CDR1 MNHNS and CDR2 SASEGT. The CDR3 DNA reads TGTGCCAGCAGTGAATTGGGACAGGGGTCCTACGAGCAGTACTTC. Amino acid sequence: CASSELGQGSYEQYF.